This T cell receptor (beta chain) emerged from a study of neurological immune-mediated disorders. Whole-study results and caveats: The multiple sclerosis repertoire cluster showed no association with any clinical or MRI feature. The authors stated that larger cohorts are needed.

CDR3 size: 16 residues. V dropped 5 bases and J dropped 0 bases, with 13 bases sitting between them. The germline V gene encodes CDR1 ENHRY and CDR2 SYGVKD. This clonotype was recorded at least ten times. Its specificity is unknown. A 10-nucleotide random UMI tagged transcripts in template-switch 5'RACE cDNA synthesis. Every sequencing run generated over 160 million TCR-beta sequences from 15-18 subjects. TCRdb analysed the 5' RACE reads with MiXCR anew, one entry per CDR3 protein. This sample has 78,000 or so distinct CDR3 sequences; 5% to 5.5% occur once, and the top ten carry 2% to 2.5%. 2 million unsorted PBMCs were stored in RNAlater at -80 °C before RNA extraction.

The clonotype was recovered from a woman between 25 and 40 years old with multiple sclerosis. V and J are TRBV10-3 and TRBJ2-2, with D possibly TRBD1 on 6 matching bases. The sample taken for sequencing was PBMCs. Here the CDR3 reads CAISIGQSSNTGELFF. CDR3 DNA: TGTGCCATCAGTATCGGACAGAGCTCGAACACCGGGGAGCTGTTTTTT.